The entry below describes one T cell receptor beta chain. What it binds is unknown. This record comes from a study of Graves' ophthalmopathy and Graves' hyperthyroidism. Among the hyperthyroidism patients, all were newly diagnosed, aged 18 to 65, with under 2 months' duration. The study's findings and limits: Detection in blood was also observed for most expanded thyroid clonotypes above 0.001 frequency.

The V gene end was trimmed by 5 bases and the J gene end by 1 base; junction bases not matched to a gene: 8. The CDR3 sequence is 16 residues long. CDR1 and CDR2 (germline): ENHRY, SYGVKD. The TCR beta CDR3 regions underwent amplification from RNA transcripts. Second-round multiplex PCR followed a first-round RT-PCR using HTBI primers. TCRdb re-called the multiplex PCR reads with MiXCR, one entry per CDR3 protein. Of around 1,200,000 distinct CDR3 sequences listed, about two fifths were seen once; the top ten hold more than 9.5%. The chain links TRBV10-3 to TRBJ1-1; 9 nucleotides align to TRBD1. This TCR was recovered from an adult man with Graves' hyperthyroidism. The sample was peripheral blood or thyroid tissue (not recorded which). The CDR3 region has the DNA TGTGCCATCAGTCTCCCGCCGGGACAGGGGAACACTGAAGCTTTCTTT. It translates to CAISLPPGQGNTEAFF.